This record looks at one TCR beta chain sequence and its context. Its antigen is unknown. This CDR3 is built from 14 residues. CDR1 SGHDT and CDR2 YYEEEE come from the germline V gene. The V gene lost 3 bases and the J gene lost 5 bases, with 12 bases spanning the gap. Peripheral blood was collected from the related graft donor on the marrow donation day. Measured with immunoSEQ multiplex PCR; TCRdb has only the in-frame clones, and not every one. The sample carries 66,000 or so clones, roughly 95% recorded once. This sample was included in a study of T cells after posttransplantation cyclophosphamide. General observations from the study: Donor-recipient repertoire similarity was low at 1-2 months, rising over year one. Recipient CMV seropositivity and CMV reactivation strongly tracked TRB clonality. TRB overlap between skin or GI tissue T cells and blood was limited.

The chain has TRBV5-6 and TRBJ2-1; possible D gene TRBD2, 6 bases. The sequence derives from a woman in her 30s in good health and a related stem cell transplant donor. The sequencing input was PBMCs. The CDR3 DNA sequence: TGTGCCAGCAGCTACCAGGACTACGACAATGAGCAGTTCTTC. The encoded protein is CASSYQDYDNEQFF.